The 5 T cell receptor beta chains in this list originate from one sample, sequenced in a study of PD-1 blockade in classical Hodgkin lymphoma. All patients relapsed after autologous stem cell transplantation, and brentuximab vedotin exposure varied. The assay was immunoSEQ multiplex PCR, and TCRdb's table has in-frame clones only and misses some. Among about 98,000 clones listed, roughly 92% were seen once. Material: peripheral blood mononuclear cells (PBMCs), obtained at baseline. These TCRs come from a human donor with classical Hodgkin lymphoma.

The rearrangement links TRBV7-9 to TRBJ2-1; TRBD1 aligns across 10 bases. In germline, CDR1 is SEHNR, CDR2 FQNEAQ (reference sequence). CDR3 length: 15 amino acids. Trimming at V came to 5 bases and at J to 6 bases, leaving 7 bases not matched to a gene. CDR3 in DNA: TGTGCCAGCAGCCTTTCTTGGACAGGGGGCAATGAGCAGTTCTTC. Amino acid sequence: CASSLSWTGGNEQFF.

This clone was detected once. The V gene is TRBV9, the J gene TRBJ2-5; TRBD2 agrees at 11 bases. Germline CDR1 is SGDLS and CDR2 is YYNGEE. This CDR3 spans 16 amino acids. Trimming cost V 2 bases and J 2 bases; bases outside gene matches: 5. The CDR3 here is CASSVPLAGGQETQYF. Here the CDR3 DNA reads TGTGCCAGCAGCGTGCCCCTAGCGGGGGGTCAAGAGACCCAGTACTTC.

The chain couples TRBV15 to TRBJ2-1; 7 bases are a match to TRBD2. The germline CDR1 and CDR2 sequences are LNHNV and YYDKDF (reference sequence). V lost 3 bases and J lost 4; bases outside the gene matches: 6. CDR3 length: 15 amino acids. The CDR3 DNA reads TGTGCCACCAGCAGCGCGGGAGACACATACAATGAGCAGTTCTTC. Translating it yields CATSSAGDTYNEQFF. The full variable domain, its missing parts supplied by reference TRBV15 and TRBJ2-1, is DAMVIQNPRYQVTQFGKPVTLSCSQTLNHNVMYWYQQKSSQAPKLLFHYYDKDFNNEADTPDNFQSRRPNTSFCFLDIRSPGLGDTAMYLCATSSAGDTYNEQFFGPGTRLTVL.

This chain links TRBV4-2 with TRBJ1-6, with D perhaps matching TRBD1 (6 bases). Trimming removed 0 bases from V and 10 bases from J, with 16 bases in between. This CDR3 is 16 amino acids long. Germline V gene lookup returns CDR1 LGHNA and CDR2 YNFKEQ. In nucleotides, the CDR3 is TGTGCCAGCAGCCAAGATCTCGCGGGGGCGGGATCACCCCTCCACTTT. Translation: CASSQDLAGAGSPLHF.

The count of this clone is one. In DNA, the CDR3 is TGTGCCAGCAGTTTACCTGCTATCACAGGGGTTGGTGACACCATATATTTT. This encodes CASSLPAITGVGDTIYF. The V gene is TRBV28, the J gene TRBJ1-3; 7 bases line up with TRBD1. Germline assignment: CDR1 MDHEN and CDR2 SYDVKM. CDR3 size: 17 residues. Losses at the gene ends were 2 bases for V and 8 bases for J; bases not matched to a gene: 15.